The rows below give T cell receptor beta chains drawn from one sample of a study of high-grade serous ovarian cancer treatment subgroups. Profiled with immunoSEQ multiplex PCR; TCRdb holds only in-frame clones, not every one. The sample shows around 12,000 clones, roughly four fifths of them seen only once. Sequencing was done on a sample of tumor tissue. The receptors here all came from a human donor with high-grade serous ovarian cancer. CDR3s include the opening cysteine and the closing phenylalanine or tryptophan. Each record gives: V gene, J gene, clone size, D gene, CDR3 protein, CDR3 DNA. The D gene is left open where the match is weak. Clone size is stated in some rows and not others, as once, few, many or a class when expanded.

TRBV1,TRBJ1-2,.,.,CTSSHQGESYGYTF,TGCACCAGCAGCCACCAGGGGGAGTCCTATGGCTACACCTTC
TRBV29-1,TRBJ2-3,.,.,CSADSASTDTQYF,TGCAGCGCAGATTCAGCCAGCACAGATACGCAGTATTTT
TRBV15,TRBJ2-5,.,TRBD2,CATSSAAGVGETQYF,TGTGCCACCAGCAGTGCCGCGGGAGTTGGGGAGACCCAGTACTTC
TRBV28,TRBJ2-1,.,.,CASSQDTVSYNEQFF,TGTGCCAGCAGCCAGGACACTGTCTCCTACAATGAGCAGTTCTTC
TRBV28,TRBJ2-5,.,.,CASSLSQGVGGETQYF,TGTGCCAGCAGTCTATCACAGGGAGTAGGGGGAGAGACCCAGTACTTC
TRBV23-1,TRBJ1-1,.,TRBD1,CASIRRQGAGSFF,TGCGCCAGCATCCGCCGCCAGGGGGCGGGTTCTTTCTTT
TRBV2,TRBJ2-1,medium-sized,TRBD2,CASIAGVGDEQFF,TGTGCCAGCATAGCGGGAGTCGGCGATGAGCAGTTCTTC
TRBV5-1,TRBJ2-3,.,TRBD2,CASSLLLAGEEDTQYF,TGCGCCAGCAGCTTGTTGTTAGCGGGAGAAGAAGATACGCAGTATTTT
TRBV6-1,TRBJ2-3,.,.,CASSEGGSASTDTQYF,TGTGCCAGCAGTGAAGGGGGGTCTGCTAGCACAGATACGCAGTATTTT
TRBV11-2,TRBJ2-1,.,.,CASSLDREREEFF,TGTGCCAGCAGCTTAGACCGGGAGAGGGAGGAGTTCTTC
TRBV9,TRBJ2-1,.,.,CASSVVIDSGEQFF,TGTGCCAGCAGCGTAGTTATAGATTCAGGTGAGCAGTTCTTC
TRBV30,TRBJ2-5,.,.,CAWSVPGAETQYF,TGTGCCTGGAGTGTACCCGGGGCCGAGACCCAGTACTTC
TRBV6-6,TRBJ2-7,.,.,CASSYRQNSYEQYF,TGTGCCAGCAGTTACCGACAGAACTCCTACGAGCAGTACTTC
TRBV29-1,TRBJ2-2,.,.,CSSGGGVDTGELFF,TGCAGCTCAGGGGGGGGCGTAGACACCGGGGAGCTGTTTTTT
TRBV7-9,TRBJ2-7,.,.,CASSPPLGSYEQYF,TGTGCCAGCAGCCCGCCGCTAGGAAGTTACGAGCAGTACTTC
TRBV28,TRBJ2-7,.,.,CASSRLIYEQYF,TGTGCCAGCAGTCGCCTTATCTACGAGCAGTACTTC
TRBV5-8,TRBJ2-4,.,TRBD2,CASSNLAGTPTLVAKNIQYF,TGTGCCAGCAGCAACTTAGCGGGAACACCTACCTTGGTAGCCAAAAACATTCAGTACTTC
TRBV10-3,TRBJ2-1,.,TRBD1,CAINNHRDRGNNEQFF,TGTGCCATCAATAACCACCGGGACAGGGGGAACAATGAGCAGTTCTTC
TRBV6-5,TRBJ2-7,few,TRBD2,CASSNSGTSYEQYF,TGTGCCAGCAGTAATAGCGGGACTTCCTACGAGCAGTACTTC
TRBV27,TRBJ2-4,.,TRBD1,CASSLLSGQGVNIQYF,TGTGCCAGCAGTTTATTATCGGGACAGGGGGTAAACATTCAGTACTTC
TRBV9,TRBJ2-1,.,TRBD2,CASSVKGGLAGGLYNEQFF,TGTGCCAGCAGCGTTAAGGGGGGACTAGCGGGAGGTCTATACAATGAGCAGTTCTTC
TRBV9,TRBJ2-1,.,TRBD2,CASSAGLAGLGEQFF,TGTGCCAGCAGCGCGGGACTAGCGGGACTCGGTGAGCAGTTCTTC
TRBV25-1,TRBJ2-2,.,TRBD2,CASRATSGYTGELFF,TGTGCCAGCAGGGCGACTAGCGGATACACCGGGGAGCTGTTTTTT
TRBV7-2,TRBJ2-2,.,TRBD1,CASSWRPDRGDTGELFF,TGTGCCAGCAGCTGGAGACCTGACAGGGGGGACACCGGGGAGCTGTTTTTT
TRBV11-2,TRBJ2-7,.,TRBD2,CASSSSPDSGGSYEQYF,TGTGCCAGCAGCTCGTCTCCCGACTCGGGAGGCTCCTACGAGCAGTACTTC
TRBV19,TRBJ2-2,.,.,CASSIVGRSAGELFF,TGTGCCAGTAGTATAGTTGGCAGGTCGGCCGGGGAGCTGTTTTTT
TRBV27,TRBJ2-3,once,.,CASSLYQTGSDTQYF,TGTGCCAGCAGTTTATACCAGACTGGGTCAGATACGCAGTATTTT
TRBV5-1,TRBJ2-7,.,TRBD2,CASKGGTSGYEQYF,TGCGCCAGCAAGGGAGGGACTAGCGGCTACGAGCAGTACTTC
TRBV29-1,TRBJ2-7,.,.,CSVVMASNEQYF,TGCAGCGTTGTAATGGCCTCGAACGAGCAGTACTTC
TRBV5-1,TRBJ2-7,.,.,CASKEGAYEQYF,TGCGCCAGCAAAGAAGGGGCCTACGAGCAGTACTTC
TRBV2,TRBJ2-5,.,.,CASSIRKIQETQYF,TGTGCCAGCAGTATCCGGAAGATCCAAGAGACCCAGTACTTC
TRBV4-1,TRBJ2-7,.,TRBD1,CASSQAGTGKYEQYF,TGCGCCAGCAGCCAAGCAGGGACAGGGAAATACGAGCAGTACTTC
TRBV7-6,TRBJ1-4,.,TRBD1,CASSPGGLDEKLFF,TGTGCCAGCAGCCCAGGGGGCCTCGATGAAAAACTGTTTTTT
TRBV9,TRBJ1-2,.,TRBD1,CASSSRQGRGYGYTF,TGTGCCAGCAGCTCTCGACAGGGAAGGGGGTATGGCTACACCTTC
TRBV11-2,TRBJ1-2,.,.,CASRSGPRDAGYGYTF,TGTGCCAGCAGGTCTGGCCCCCGCGATGCGGGCTATGGCTACACCTTC
TRBV30,TRBJ1-2,.,TRBD1,CAWNAGGNYGYTF,TGTGCCTGGAATGCAGGGGGGAACTATGGCTACACCTTC
TRBV28,TRBJ2-7,.,TRBD1,CASIMTGASYEQYF,TGTGCCAGCATTATGACAGGGGCCTCCTACGAGCAGTACTTC
TRBV5-5,TRBJ2-2,.,TRBD1,CASSLSGTVNTGELFF,TGTGCCAGCAGCTTGTCAGGGACAGTTAACACCGGGGAGCTGTTTTTT
TRBV7-9,TRBJ2-1,.,.,CASSLLAEQFF,TGTGCCAGCAGCTTACTGGCAGAGCAGTTCTTC